The 21 T cell receptor beta chains reported below all come from one sample, sequenced in a study of blood T cell repertoires in COVID-19. Sequenced by immunoSEQ multiplex PCR; TCRdb stores in-frame clones only, minus some. The table records approximately 210,000 clones, 84% of them present only once. The sample was peripheral blood. These receptors came from a woman aged 50 to 65 with active or convalescent COVID-19.

The genes are TRBV29-1 and TRBJ1-2, with 12 bases identical to TRBD1. The CDR3 is 18 amino acids. V trimming: 6 bases; J trimming: 5 bases; junction bases outside the gene matches: 19. From germline, CDR1 is SQVTM and CDR2 ANQGSEA. CDR3 residues: CSVRSVLRDRGRGYGYTF. Written as DNA, the CDR3 is TGCAGCGTCAGATCCGTTCTCCGGGACAGGGGGCGAGGGTATGGCTACACCTTC.

The V and J genes are TRBV7-2 and TRBJ2-4, with a weak D call TRBD2 (6 bases). Germline CDR1 is SGHTA and CDR2 is FQGNSA. The CDR3 sequence is 14 residues long. V lost 5 bases, J lost 0 bases, and 8 bases lay in between. This chain's CDR3 is CASSPGLAKNIQYF. The CDR3 region has the DNA TGTGCCAGCAGCCCGGGACTAGCCAAAAACATTCAGTACTTC.

The chain employs TRBV7-9 and TRBJ2-5; 7 nucleotides agree with TRBD1. The V gene's germline CDR1 is SEHNR and CDR2 FQNEAQ (reference sequence). The CDR3 contains 15 residues. Unmatched junction bases numbered 6, after V lost 5 bases and J lost 0 bases. CDR3 sequence reads: CASSLRTGNQETQYF. The CDR3 DNA reads TGTGCCAGCAGCCTAAGGACAGGAAACCAAGAGACCCAGTACTTC.

The V and J genes are TRBV30 and TRBJ1-3, with D perhaps TRBD1 (6 bases). Trimming stripped 3 bases from V and 5 bases from J, with 14 bases between. Germline V lookup: CDR1 GTSNPN, CDR2 SVGIG (reference sequence). The CDR3 length is 14 residues. The DNA for the CDR3 is TGTGCCTGGAGAGGGGGATCTCGTCGAAACACCATATATTTT. Translated: CAWRGGSRRNTIYF.

This sequence joins TRBV27 and TRBJ1-5; TRBD1 matches at 8 bases. With 5 bases clipped from V and 4 bases from J, the junction kept 7 bases outside the gene matches. This CDR3 is built from 15 residues. CDR1 MNHEY and CDR2 SMNVEV come from the germline V gene (reference sequence). CDR3 in DNA: TGTGCCAGCAGTCTGGACAGGGTAGGAAATCAGCCCCAGCATTTT. Its translation: CASSLDRVGNQPQHF.

V is TRBV6-1 and J is TRBJ2-7; D unresolved. Trimming pared 1 base from V and 2 bases from J, leaving 9 bases between. The CDR3 runs to 14 residues. Germline CDR1 MNHNS, CDR2 SASEGT. The CDR3 coding sequence is TGTGCCAGCAGTGAAGGGCACCTTCCCTACGAGCAGTACGTC. As protein: CASSEGHLPYEQYV.

This chain links TRBV3-1 (or the pseudogene TRBV3-2) with TRBJ1-6; the match to TRBD1 covers 7 bases. Germline lookup yields CDR1 LGHDT and CDR2 YNNKEL (reference sequence). J gave up 0 bases and V 3 bases, and 2 bases lay outside the gene matches. This CDR3 has 16 residues. The CDR3 region is CASSQRDSSYNSPLHF. In DNA form, the CDR3 reads TGTGCCAGCAGCCAGAGGGACAGCTCCTATAATTCACCCCTCCACTTT.

Points on this clone: A junction boundary mismatches the germline segment, possibly from a read error. The chain recombines TRBV6-4 with TRBJ2-7, with D perhaps matching TRBD2 (5 bases). The CDR3 runs to 8 residues. The germline V gene encodes CDR1 MRHNA and CDR2 SNTAGT. This chain's CDR3 is CATLMRVF. The DNA of the CDR3 is TGTGCCACCTTAATGAGGGTCTTC.

V and J are TRBV11-1 and TRBJ2-1; 11 bases fit TRBD2. CDR3 length equals 15 residues. Per the germline V gene, CDR1 is SGHAT and CDR2 is FQDESV (reference sequence). Trimming took 4 bases from V and 5 from J; bases not matched to a gene: 4. The CDR3 DNA sequence: TGTGCCAGCAGCTCCGGGACTAGCGGAAACAATGAGCAGTTCTTC. It yields the protein CASSSGTSGNNEQFF.

The chain combines TRBV4-2 with TRBJ1-2, with D tentatively TRBD1 (5 bases). V was trimmed by 1 base and J by 8 bases, leaving 20 bases between them. CDR1 and CDR2 (germline): LGHNA, YNFKEQ. This CDR3 comprises 16 residues. The CDR3 nucleotides read TGTGCCAGCAGCCAAGGGCGGGGCCCGGGGCCTAGGGGCTACACCTTC. Residues: CASSQGRGPGPRGYTF.

The V gene is TRBV5-6, the J gene TRBJ1-5; 9 bases line up with TRBD1. CDR1 and CDR2 (germline): SGHDT, YYEEEE. The CDR3 runs 14 residues. V lost 2 bases and J lost 8; bases outside the gene matches: 5. CDR3 residues: CASSFQTGGKPQHF. CDR3 DNA sequence: TGTGCCAGCAGCTTCCAAACAGGGGGCAAGCCCCAGCATTTT. The full variable domain, in which reference TRBV5-6 and TRBJ1-5 provide the parts outside the CDR3, is DAGVTQSPTHLIKTRGQQVTLRCSPKSGHDTVSWYQQALGQGPQFIFQYYEEEERQRGNFPDRFSGHQFPNYSSELNVNALLLGDSALYLCASSFQTGGKPQHFGDGTRLSIL.

This chain links TRBV29-1 with TRBJ2-1, with 10 bases aligning to TRBD1. Germline V gene data show CDR1 as SQVTM and CDR2 as ANQGSEA. The CDR3 spans 16 residues. Losses at the gene ends were 7 bases for V and 4 bases for J; bases not matched to a gene: 13. CDR3 sequence reads: CSARDSGTGVYNEQFF. CDR3 DNA: TGCAGCGCACGGGACTCCGGGACAGGGGTATACAATGAGCAGTTCTTC.

The J gene is TRBJ1-5, the V gene TRBV5-1, with a tentative D call TRBD1 (6 bases). V was clipped by 0 bases and J by 7 bases, with 11 bases between them. The CDR3 is 14 residues long. Looked up from germline, CDR1 is SGHRS and CDR2 is YFSETQ. The CDR3 loop is CASSLEPRGQPQHF. The CDR3 nucleotides read TGCGCCAGCAGCTTGGAACCCAGGGGACAGCCCCAGCATTTT.

This chain connects TRBV7-9 to TRBJ1-4; no firm D call. V was shortened by 5 bases and J by 4 bases, with 14 bases between the two germline ends. Germline lookup yields CDR1 SEHNR and CDR2 FQNEAQ (reference sequence). The CDR3 is 15 residues long. CDR3 bases: TGTGCCAGCAGCCAGGTGGCGGGCCTTAATGAAAAACTGTTTTTT. Protein product: CASSQVAGLNEKLFF.

This rearrangement joins TRBV5-4 to TRBJ2-3; TRBD2 agrees at 11 bases. Germline CDR1 SGHNT, CDR2 YYREEE (reference sequence). The junction had 2 bases not matched to a gene; V was cut back by 4 bases and J by 1 base. The CDR3 contains 15 residues. The CDR3, as DNA: TGTGCCAGCAGCACACTAGCGGGAGGCACAGATACGCAGTATTTT. Encoded protein: CASSTLAGGTDTQYF. Using reference TRBV5-4 and TRBJ2-3 for the parts outside the CDR3, the full variable domain is ETGVTQSPTHLIKTRGQQVTLRCSSQSGHNTVSWYQQALGQGPQFIFQYYREEENGRGNFPPRFSGLQFPNYSSELNVNALELDDSALYLCASSTLAGGTDTQYFGPGTRLTVL.

A single count supports this clone. V is TRBV7-6 and J is TRBJ1-5; 9 positions match TRBD1. V was clipped by 3 bases and J by 6 bases; unmatched bases: 3. Germline values: CDR1 SGHVS, CDR2 FNYEAQ. This CDR3 comprises 14 residues. This CDR3 reads CASSFDRGSQPQHF. The CDR3 DNA follows: TGTGCCAGCAGCTTTGACAGGGGGAGTCAGCCCCAGCATTTT. The whole variable domain, remainder taken from reference TRBV7-6 and TRBJ1-5, is GAGVSQSPRYKVTKRGQDVALRCDPISGHVSLYWYRQALGQGPEFLTYFNYEAQQDKSGLPNDRFSAERPEGSISTLTIQRTEQRDSAMYRCASSFDRGSQPQHFGDGTRLSIL.

This sequence joins TRBV30 and TRBJ1-6, with TRBD1 as a possible D gene (6 bases). V was cut by 3 bases and J by 8 bases, with 17 bases left in between. Per germline, CDR1 GTSNPN and CDR2 SVGIG (reference sequence). The CDR3 extends over 15 amino acids. For the CDR3, the DNA is TGTGCCTGGAGAATCACAGGGAGTCCGTATTCACCCCTCCACTTT. It is translated as CAWRITGSPYSPLHF.

The genes are TRBV4-1 and TRBJ1-5; tentatively, D is TRBD1 (6 bases). The CDR3 loop spans 13 amino acids. Looked up from germline, CDR1 is MGHRA and CDR2 is YSYEKL. V shed 8 bases and J shed 4 bases, with 12 bases lying between them. The CDR3 nucleotides read TGCGCCAGCGGGGGGGCGCTTAATCAGCCCCAGCATTTT. Translating it yields CASGGALNQPQHF.

The chain links TRBV5-6 to TRBJ1-3; D not resolved. The CDR3 covers 19 residues. From germline, CDR1 is SGHDT and CDR2 YYEEEE. With 0 bases removed from V and 0 bases from J, the gap between germline ends came to 19 bases. In DNA, the CDR3 is TGTGCCAGCAGCTTGGGCGGGCTACGCCAGCTTAGCTCTGGAAACACCATATATTTT. Translating it yields CASSLGGLRQLSSGNTIYF.

This clone was counted ten times or more. The chain links TRBV3-1 (or the pseudogene TRBV3-2) to TRBJ1-2; 7 bases align to TRBD1. J gave up 7 bases and V 3 bases, and 14 bases lay outside the gene matches. There are 16 residues in the CDR3. CDR1 is LGHDT and CDR2 is YNNKEL in the germline V gene (reference sequence). CDR3 amino acids: CASSQGGTGTAIGYTF. The DNA of the CDR3 is TGTGCCAGCAGCCAGGGAGGAACCGGGACAGCCATTGGCTACACCTTC.

The V gene is TRBV13, the J gene TRBJ2-5; 8 bases are a match to TRBD1. Germline V gene data show CDR1 as PRHDT and CDR2 as FYEKMQ (reference sequence). The CDR3 is 15 amino acids. The J segment lost 5 bases and the V segment lost 3 bases, leaving 8 bases of the junction unmatched. The CDR3 nucleotides read TGTGCCAGCAGCTTGGGCAGGGGGCTAGGGGAGACCCAGTACTTC. It is translated as CASSLGRGLGETQYF.